A selection of T cell receptor beta chains follows, all from one sample in a study of blood T cell repertoires in COVID-19. Profiling relied on immunoSEQ multiplex PCR, and the TCRdb table lists in-frame clones only, not all of them. The table has 50,000 to 70,000 clones, approximately 92% seen once. The source material was peripheral blood. These receptors all come from a man between 60 and 75 years old with acute or convalescent COVID-19. Each CDR3 is given with its conserved first and last residue. The D gene is left open where the match is weak. Size tells how often a clone was seen (once, few, many) or the class of an expanded clone, and some rows leave it out.

CDR3nt	CDR3aa	abundance	v_gene	d_gene	j_gene
TGTGCCAGCGGGACAGGACGGGAATCACCCCTCCACTTT	CASGTGRESPLHF	NA	TRBV6-4	TRBD1	TRBJ1-6
TGTGCCACCAGTGATCCTCGTAGACAGGGCCCGGGGCAGTTCTTC	CATSDPRRQGPGQFF	NA	TRBV24-1	TRBD1	TRBJ2-1
TGTGCCACCGCGGACAGACCGGGCCCCGGGGAGCTGTTTTTT	CATADRPGPGELFF	NA	TRBV24-1	NA	TRBJ2-2
TGTGCCAGCGGGGGGGCAGGGGGCGCGTCTGGCTACACCTTC	CASGGAGGASGYTF	NA	TRBV2	TRBD1	TRBJ1-2
TGTGCCAGCGGCCTCGGGGCGGGAGGCTCCTACGAGCAGTACTTC	CASGLGAGGSYEQYF	NA	TRBV27	TRBD2	TRBJ2-7
TGTGCCAGTAGTCCAGGGGAAGAGACCCAGTACTTC	CASSPGEETQYF	NA	TRBV19	NA	TRBJ2-5
TGCAGCGTTACTAGCGGTTACAATGAGCAGTTCTTC	CSVTSGYNEQFF	NA	TRBV29-1	TRBD2	TRBJ2-1
TGTGCCAGCAGTTTGCCCAGGGGGCTAGGGATGAACACTGAAGCTTTCTTT	CASSLPRGLGMNTEAFF	NA	TRBV28	TRBD1	TRBJ1-1
TGTGCCAGCAGTGGAACTAGCGGGGGGTACAATGAGCAGTTCTTC	CASSGTSGGYNEQFF	NA	TRBV25-1	TRBD2	TRBJ2-1
TGTGCCTGGAGTGTAGGGCAGGGGGGAACTGAAGCTTTCTTT	CAWSVGQGGTEAFF	NA	TRBV30	TRBD1	TRBJ1-1
TGTGCCACCGGGGGGACAGGGTGGCCCATGAACACTGAAGCTTTCTTT	CATGGTGWPMNTEAFF	NA	TRBV28	TRBD1	TRBJ1-1
TGCAGCGGCAGCGTTGGGTACTACGAGCAGTACTTC	CSGSVGYYEQYF	NA	TRBV29-1	NA	TRBJ2-7
TGTGCCAGCTCACCCCGACTAGCGGGAAGCTCCTACGAGCAGTACTTC	CASSPRLAGSSYEQYF	NA	TRBV18	TRBD2	TRBJ2-7
TGTGCCAGCAGCTCCCCAGGGGCCGGGGAGCTGTTTTTT	CASSSPGAGELFF	NA	TRBV7-3	NA	TRBJ2-2
TGTGCCAGCAGTATCCGGGGAACAGAGACCCAGTACTTC	CASSIRGTETQYF	NA	TRBV5-4	NA	TRBJ2-5
TGTGCCAGCAGTACGCAGGGGAGGGGTGAAAAACTGTTTTTT	CASSTQGRGEKLFF	NA	TRBV2	NA	TRBJ1-4
TGTGCCAGCAGCAAGCCAAGCGGGAGGGCCCATGAGCAGTTCTTC	CASSKPSGRAHEQFF	NA	TRBV5-4	TRBD2	TRBJ2-1
TGTGCGAGTACCTCCGGCTTTTCCGGGGGACAGGGCCAAGAGACCCAGTACTTC	CASTSGFSGGQGQETQYF	NA	TRBV28	TRBD1	TRBJ2-5
TGTGCCAGCAGCCAAGACAGGACAGGACCAGCTTCTAATGAAAAACTGTTTTTT	CASSQDRTGPASNEKLFF	NA	TRBV4-2	TRBD1	TRBJ1-4
TGTGCCTGGAGCGGCGGGACAGCGGGCAATCAGCCCCAGCATTTT	CAWSGGTAGNQPQHF	NA	TRBV30	TRBD1	TRBJ1-5
TGTGCCAGCAGCGCGGTGCTCCTGAACACTGAAGCTTTCTTT	CASSAVLLNTEAFF	once	TRBV7-2	NA	TRBJ1-1
TGTGCCAGCACCCCGGGACACGGCACAGATACGCAGTATTTT	CASTPGHGTDTQYF	NA	TRBV6-5	NA	TRBJ2-3
TGTGCCAGCAGTGAAGCGGGAGGGGGTAGAAATTCACCCCTCCACTTT	CASSEAGGGRNSPLHF	NA	TRBV6-1	NA	TRBJ1-6